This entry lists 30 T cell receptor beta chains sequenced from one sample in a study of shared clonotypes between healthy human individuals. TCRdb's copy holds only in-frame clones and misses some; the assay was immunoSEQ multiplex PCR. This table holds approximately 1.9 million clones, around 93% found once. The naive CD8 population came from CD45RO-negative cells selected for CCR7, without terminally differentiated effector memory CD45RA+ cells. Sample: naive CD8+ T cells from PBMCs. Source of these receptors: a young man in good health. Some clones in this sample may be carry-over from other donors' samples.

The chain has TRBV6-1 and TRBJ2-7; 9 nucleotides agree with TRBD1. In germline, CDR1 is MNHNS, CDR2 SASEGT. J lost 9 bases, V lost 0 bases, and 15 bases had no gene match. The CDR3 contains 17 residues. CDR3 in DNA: TGTGCCAGCAGTGAAGCCCGAAGGACAGGGGCGATCTCCGGGCAGTACTTC. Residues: CASSEARRTGAISGQYF.

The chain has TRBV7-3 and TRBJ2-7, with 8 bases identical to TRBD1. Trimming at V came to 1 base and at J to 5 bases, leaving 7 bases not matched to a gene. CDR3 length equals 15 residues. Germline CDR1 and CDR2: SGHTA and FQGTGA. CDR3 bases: TGTGCCAGCAGCTTAAGTCAGGGGGCTTTCCACGAGCAGTACTTC. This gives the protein CASSLSQGAFHEQYF.

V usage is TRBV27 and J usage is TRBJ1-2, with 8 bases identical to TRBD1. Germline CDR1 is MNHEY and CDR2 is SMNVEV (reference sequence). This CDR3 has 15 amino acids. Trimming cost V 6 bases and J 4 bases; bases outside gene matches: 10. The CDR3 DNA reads TGTGCCAGCAGGTCCGACAGGGGTGGCCCCTATGGCTACACCTTC. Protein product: CASRSDRGGPYGYTF.

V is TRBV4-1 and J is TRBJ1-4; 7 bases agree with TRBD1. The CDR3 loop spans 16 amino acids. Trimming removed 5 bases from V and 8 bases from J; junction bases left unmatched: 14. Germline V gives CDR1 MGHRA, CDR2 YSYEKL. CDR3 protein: CASSDRDRARGEKLFF. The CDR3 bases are TGCGCCAGCAGCGACCGGGACAGAGCTCGAGGGGAAAAACTGTTTTTT.

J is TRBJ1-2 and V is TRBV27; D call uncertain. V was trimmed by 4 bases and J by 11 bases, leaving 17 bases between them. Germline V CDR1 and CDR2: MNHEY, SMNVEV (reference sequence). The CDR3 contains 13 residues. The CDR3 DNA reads TGTGCCAGCAGTTCTGGATCTGCGAGAGGGTACACCTTC. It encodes CASSSGSARGYTF.

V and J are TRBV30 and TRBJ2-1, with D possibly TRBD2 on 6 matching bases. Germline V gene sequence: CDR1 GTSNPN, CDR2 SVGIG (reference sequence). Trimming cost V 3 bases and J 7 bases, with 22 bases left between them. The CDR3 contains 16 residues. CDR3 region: CAWSRSTSPSFNEQFF. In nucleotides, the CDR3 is TGTGCCTGGAGCCGATCAACTAGCCCTAGCTTTAATGAGCAGTTCTTC.

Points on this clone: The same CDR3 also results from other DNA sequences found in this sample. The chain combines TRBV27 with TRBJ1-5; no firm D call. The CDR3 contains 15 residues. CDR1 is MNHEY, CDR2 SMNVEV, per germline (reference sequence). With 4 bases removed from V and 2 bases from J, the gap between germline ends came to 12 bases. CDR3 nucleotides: TGTGCCAGCAGTTCGCAAAATAGGGGCAATCAGCCCCAGCATTTT. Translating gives CASSSQNRGNQPQHF.

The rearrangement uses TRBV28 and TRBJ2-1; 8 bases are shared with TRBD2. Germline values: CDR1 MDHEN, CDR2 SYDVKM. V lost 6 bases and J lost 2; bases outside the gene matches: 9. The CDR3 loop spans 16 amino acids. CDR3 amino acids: CASSPLAGLAYNEQFF. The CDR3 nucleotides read TGTGCCAGCAGCCCCTTAGCGGGATTGGCCTACAATGAGCAGTTCTTC.

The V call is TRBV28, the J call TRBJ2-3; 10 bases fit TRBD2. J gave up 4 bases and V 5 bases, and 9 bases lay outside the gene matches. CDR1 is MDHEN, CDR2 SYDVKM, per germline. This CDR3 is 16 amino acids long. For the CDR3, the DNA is TGTGCCAGCAGTGATCTAGCGGGAGCGTTGGCAGATACGCAGTATTTT. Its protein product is CASSDLAGALADTQYF.

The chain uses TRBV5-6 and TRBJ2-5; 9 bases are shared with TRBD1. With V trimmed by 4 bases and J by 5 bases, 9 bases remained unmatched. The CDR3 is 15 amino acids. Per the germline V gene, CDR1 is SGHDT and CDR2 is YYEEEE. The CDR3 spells CASSIAGTGRETQYF. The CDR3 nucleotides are TGTGCCAGCAGCATCGCCGGGACAGGGAGGGAGACCCAGTACTTC.

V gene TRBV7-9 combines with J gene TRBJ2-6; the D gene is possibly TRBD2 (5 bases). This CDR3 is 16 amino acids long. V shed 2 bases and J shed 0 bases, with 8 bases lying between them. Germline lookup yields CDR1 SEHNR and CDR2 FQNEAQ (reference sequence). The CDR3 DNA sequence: TGTGCCAGCAGCTTATTGAGGGACTCTGGGGCCAACGTCCTGACTTTC. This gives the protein CASSLLRDSGANVLTF.

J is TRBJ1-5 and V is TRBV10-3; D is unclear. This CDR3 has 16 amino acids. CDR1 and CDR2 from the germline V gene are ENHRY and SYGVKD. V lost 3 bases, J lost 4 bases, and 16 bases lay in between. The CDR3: CAISDAGFWDNQPQHF. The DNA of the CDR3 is TGTGCCATCAGTGATGCAGGATTTTGGGATAATCAGCCCCAGCATTTT.

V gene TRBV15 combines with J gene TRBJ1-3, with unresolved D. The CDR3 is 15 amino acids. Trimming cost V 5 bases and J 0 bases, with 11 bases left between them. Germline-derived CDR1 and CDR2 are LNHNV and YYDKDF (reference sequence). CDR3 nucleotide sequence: TGTGCCACCAGCGGCTCTCGGGGCTCTGGAAACACCATATATTTT. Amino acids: CATSGSRGSGNTIYF.

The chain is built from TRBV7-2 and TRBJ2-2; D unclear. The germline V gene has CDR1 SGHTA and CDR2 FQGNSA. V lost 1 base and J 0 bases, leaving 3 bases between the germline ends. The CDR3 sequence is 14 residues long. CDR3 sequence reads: CASSLESNTGELFF. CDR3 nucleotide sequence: TGTGCCAGCAGCTTAGAGTCGAACACCGGGGAGCTGTTTTTT.

The CDR3 sequence: CASSPSTLAGDDTGELFF. CDR3 sequence (DNA): TGTGCCAGTAGTCCCTCGACTCTAGCGGGAGACGACACCGGGGAGCTGTTTTTT. The genes are TRBV19 and TRBJ2-2; 10 bases match TRBD2. The V segment lost 5 bases and the J segment 3 bases; nucleotides outside the gene matches: 12. CDR3 length: 18 amino acids. Germline V CDR1 and CDR2: LNHDA, SQIVND (reference sequence).

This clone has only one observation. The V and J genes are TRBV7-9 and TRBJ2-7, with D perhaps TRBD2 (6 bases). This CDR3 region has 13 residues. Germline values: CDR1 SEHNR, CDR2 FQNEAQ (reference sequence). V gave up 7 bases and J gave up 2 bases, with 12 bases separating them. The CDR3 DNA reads TGTGCCAGCACTAGCGATAGCACCTACGAGCAGTACTTC. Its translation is CASTSDSTYEQYF.

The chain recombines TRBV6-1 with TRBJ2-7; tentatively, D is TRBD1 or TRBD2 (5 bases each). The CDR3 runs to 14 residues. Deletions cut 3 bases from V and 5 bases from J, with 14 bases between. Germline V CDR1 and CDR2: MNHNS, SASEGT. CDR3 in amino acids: CASSERGGFDEQYF. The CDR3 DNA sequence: TGTGCCAGCAGTGAGAGGGGTGGTTTCGACGAGCAGTACTTC.

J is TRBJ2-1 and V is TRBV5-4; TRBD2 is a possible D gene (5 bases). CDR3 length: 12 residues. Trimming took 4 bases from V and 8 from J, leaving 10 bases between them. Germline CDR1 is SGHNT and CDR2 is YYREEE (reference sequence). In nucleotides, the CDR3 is TGTGCCAGCAGCCCCGGAGGCTATGAGCAGTTCTTC. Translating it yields CASSPGGYEQFF.

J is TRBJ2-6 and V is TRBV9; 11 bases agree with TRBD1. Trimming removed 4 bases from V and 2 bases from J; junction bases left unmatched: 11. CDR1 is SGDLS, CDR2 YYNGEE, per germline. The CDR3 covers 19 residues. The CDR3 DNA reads TGTGCCAGCAGCCCCCAGGACAGGGGGCCTTTGACTGGGGCCAACGTCCTGACTTTC. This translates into CASSPQDRGPLTGANVLTF.

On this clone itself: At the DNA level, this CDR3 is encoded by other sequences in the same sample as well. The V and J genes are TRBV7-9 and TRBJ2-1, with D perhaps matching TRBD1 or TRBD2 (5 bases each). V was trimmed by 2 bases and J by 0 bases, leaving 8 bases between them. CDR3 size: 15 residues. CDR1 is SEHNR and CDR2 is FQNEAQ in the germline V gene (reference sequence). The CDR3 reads CASSLIGGSYNEQFF. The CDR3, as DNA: TGTGCCAGCAGCTTAATTGGGGGCTCCTACAATGAGCAGTTCTTC. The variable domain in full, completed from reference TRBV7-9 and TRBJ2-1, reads DTGVSQNPRHKITKRGQNVTFRCDPISEHNRLYWYRQTLGQGPEFLTYFQNEAQLEKSRLLSDRFSAERPKGSFSTLEIQRTEQGDSAMYLCASSLIGGSYNEQFFGPGTRLTVL.

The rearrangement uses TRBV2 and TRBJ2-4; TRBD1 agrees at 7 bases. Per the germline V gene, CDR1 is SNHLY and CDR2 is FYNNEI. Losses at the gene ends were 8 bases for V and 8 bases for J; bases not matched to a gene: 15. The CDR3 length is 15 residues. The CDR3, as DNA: TGTGCCAGCGCACAGGGGCCCCGGGCCGCCGACATTCAGTACTTC. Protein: CASAQGPRAADIQYF.

CDR3 coding DNA: TGTGCCAGCAGCTCCGGTCGTTCAGGTGTCAGGCCAGTTAACGTCCTGACTTTC. Translated, it gives CASSSGRSGVRPVNVLTF. The chain recombines TRBV13 with TRBJ2-6, with D hard to call. V gave up 4 bases and J gave up 10 bases, with 26 bases separating them. Germline V gene lookup returns CDR1 PRHDT and CDR2 FYEKMQ (reference sequence). The CDR3 has 18 amino acids.

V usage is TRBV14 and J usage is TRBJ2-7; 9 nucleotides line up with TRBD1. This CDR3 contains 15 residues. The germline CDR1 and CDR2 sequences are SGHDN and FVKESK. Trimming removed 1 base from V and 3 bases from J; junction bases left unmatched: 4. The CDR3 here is CASSQVPGQGYEQYF. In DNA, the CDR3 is TGTGCCAGCAGCCAAGTTCCGGGACAGGGCTACGAGCAGTACTTC.

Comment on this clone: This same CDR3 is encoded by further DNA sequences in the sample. CDR3 DNA: TGCGCCAGCAGCCAAGGACAGGGGTACACTGAAGCTTTCTTT. It is translated as CASSQGQGYTEAFF. The chain employs TRBV4-1 and TRBJ1-1; TRBD1 agrees at 8 bases. Germline trimming cut 1 base from V and 3 bases from J; bases unmatched to any gene: 1. Per the germline V gene, CDR1 is MGHRA and CDR2 is YSYEKL. CDR3 length: 14 residues.

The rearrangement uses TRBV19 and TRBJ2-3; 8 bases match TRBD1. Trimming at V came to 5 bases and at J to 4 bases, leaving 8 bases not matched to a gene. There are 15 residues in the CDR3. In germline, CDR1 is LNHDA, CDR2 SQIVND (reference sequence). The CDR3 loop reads CASSARQGTADTQYF. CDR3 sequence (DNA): TGTGCCAGTAGTGCCCGACAGGGGACGGCAGATACGCAGTATTTT.

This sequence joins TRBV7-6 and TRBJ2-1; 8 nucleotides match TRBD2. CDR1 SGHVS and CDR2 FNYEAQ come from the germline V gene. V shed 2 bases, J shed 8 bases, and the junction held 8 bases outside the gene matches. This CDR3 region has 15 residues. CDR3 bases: TGTGCCAGCAGCTTATTCCGGGAGGGCCCCCATGAGCAGTTCTTC. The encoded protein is CASSLFREGPHEQFF.

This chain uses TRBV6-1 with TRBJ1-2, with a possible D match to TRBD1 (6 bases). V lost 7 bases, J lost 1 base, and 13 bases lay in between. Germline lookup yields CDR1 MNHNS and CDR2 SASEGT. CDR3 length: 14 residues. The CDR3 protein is CASKTGPLNYGYTF. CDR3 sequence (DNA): TGTGCCAGCAAGACAGGCCCTCTTAACTATGGCTACACCTTC.

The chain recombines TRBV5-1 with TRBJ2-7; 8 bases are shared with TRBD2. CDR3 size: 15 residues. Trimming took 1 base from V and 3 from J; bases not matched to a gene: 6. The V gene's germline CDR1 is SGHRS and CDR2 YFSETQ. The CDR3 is CASSLSREGLYEQYF. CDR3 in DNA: TGCGCCAGCAGCTTGAGCCGGGAGGGCCTCTACGAGCAGTACTTC.

CDR3 sequence reads: CASSYKGKSETQYF. The CDR3 DNA follows: TGTGCCAGCAGTTACAAGGGTAAAAGTGAGACCCAGTACTTC. V and J are TRBV28 and TRBJ2-5, with unresolved D. The CDR3 extends over 14 amino acids. Trimming cost V 4 bases and J 5 bases, with 14 bases left between them. CDR1 MDHEN and CDR2 SYDVKM come from the germline V gene.

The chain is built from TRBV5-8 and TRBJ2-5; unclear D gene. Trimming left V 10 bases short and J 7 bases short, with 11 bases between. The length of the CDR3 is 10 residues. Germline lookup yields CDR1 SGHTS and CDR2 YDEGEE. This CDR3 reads CAALVGTQYF. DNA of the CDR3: TGTGCCGCCCTGGTGGGGACCCAGTACTTC.